This is a list of T cell receptor beta chains from one sample in a study of T-cell reconstitution after alpha-beta-depleted transplantation in children. TCRdb reanalysed the PCR reads using MiXCR and keeps one entry per CDR3 protein. The table shows around 960,000 distinct CDR3 sequences, with about 31% occurring only once. This material consisted of PBMCs, mostly from graft donor cells, taken 360 days after TCRalphabeta/CD19-depleted stem cell transplant. These receptors were obtained from a boy younger than two who had a stem cell transplant for SCID, so the T cells may come from the graft donor. Both conserved end residues are part of each CDR3. D genes are given only for firm matches. Not all rows give a size; the values are once, few, many and, for expanded clones, a class.

D gene,J gene,V gene,clone size,CDR3 protein,CDR3 DNA
.,TRBJ2-7,TRBV5-1,.,CASSPRGRSLLYEQYF,TGCGCCAGCAGCCCCCGTGGCAGGTCGCTCCTGTACGAGCAGTACTTC
.,TRBJ1-1,TRBV4-1,.,CASSQDMKGTEAFF,TGCGCCAGCAGCCAAGATATGAAGGGAACTGAAGCTTTCTTT
TRBD1,TRBJ2-1,TRBV25-1,few,CASSEGAGGPGGEQFF,TGTGCCAGCAGTGAAGGGGCAGGGGGCCCAGGTGGTGAGCAGTTCTTC
.,TRBJ2-3,TRBV28,.,CASSATSLADTQYF,TGTGCCAGCAGTGCGACTAGTCTGGCAGATACGCAGTATTTT
.,TRBJ2-7,TRBV21-1,few,CASSIPYRVWCAEQYF,TGTGCCAGCAGCATCCCTTACAGGGTATGGTGCGCCGAGCAGTACTTC
.,TRBJ1-1,TRBV6-5,few,CASSYSSWNGRKATEAFF,TGTGCCAGCAGTTACTCGAGTTGGAATGGGCGGAAGGCCACTGAAGCTTTCTTT
.,TRBJ2-4,TRBV4-1,.,CASSQVALGGIQYF,TGCGCCAGCAGCCAAGTCGCCTTAGGGGGGATTCAGTACTTC
.,TRBJ1-2,TRBV4-1,many,CASSQDPGYGYTF,TGCGCCAGCAGCCAAGATCCAGGCTACGGCTACACCTTC
TRBD1,TRBJ2-3,TRBV12-3/TRBV12-4,many,CASSLTGGRTDTQYF,TGTGCCAGCAGTTTGACAGGGGGCCGCACAGATACGCAGTATTTT
TRBD1,TRBJ2-2,TRBV5-6,.,CASRRDRPRAGELFF,TGTGCCAGCAGAAGGGACAGGCCCAGGGCCGGGGAGCTGTTTTTT
.,TRBJ2-5,TRBV6-1,.,CASSPTPGKSGETQYF,TGTGCCAGCAGTCCGACCCCGGGAAAAAGCGGCGAGACCCAGTACTTC
.,TRBJ2-2,TRBV27,few,CATQDSSNTGELFF,TGTGCCACCCAGGACAGTTCGAACACCGGGGAGCTGTTTTTT
.,TRBJ2-6,TRBV19,.,CASSIWGSGANVLTF,TGTGCCAGTAGTATTTGGGGCTCTGGGGCCAACGTCCTGACTTTC
TRBD2,TRBJ2-2,TRBV14,few,CASSQTILAGGLNTGELFF,TGTGCCAGCAGCCAGACTATCCTAGCGGGGGGCCTGAACACCGGGGAGCTGTTTTTT
TRBD1,TRBJ2-7,TRBV4-3,once,CASSHSGQGGYEQYF,TGCGCCAGCAGCCATTCGGGACAGGGGGGGTACGAGCAGTACTTC
TRBD2,TRBJ2-7,TRBV7-6,.,CASSLGVAGGGVYEQYF,TGTGCCAGCAGCTTAGGTGTAGCGGGGGGCGGTGTATACGAGCAGTACTTC
TRBD2,TRBJ2-5,TRBV20-1,.,CSAREGEWEGETQYF,TGCAGTGCTAGAGAGGGCGAGTGGGAGGGAGAGACCCAGTACTTC
.,TRBJ2-7,TRBV5-1,.,CASSLSSARAYEQYF,TGCGCCAGCAGCCTATCTAGCGCCCGAGCCTACGAGCAGTACTTC
TRBD2,TRBJ2-1,TRBV4-2,many,CASSQGKGTSVGEQFF,TGTGCCAGCAGCCAAGGAAAGGGGACTAGCGTTGGTGAGCAGTTCTTC
.,TRBJ2-3,TRBV20-1,once,CSARDPGLRTDTQYF,TGCAGTGCTAGAGATCCCGGACTGCGCACAGATACGCAGTATTTT
TRBD1,TRBJ2-3,TRBV4-3,many,CASSQDQAGGATQYF,TGCGCCAGCAGCCAAGATCAGGCAGGGGGTGCTACGCAGTATTTT
.,TRBJ1-1,TRBV7-2,.,CASSLGGSWGTEAFF,TGTGCCAGCAGCTTAGGGGGGTCTTGGGGCACTGAAGCTTTCTTT
.,TRBJ1-1,TRBV3-1,.,CASSQDPRRNTEAFF,TGTGCCAGCAGCCAAGATCCTCGGAGGAACACTGAAGCTTTCTTT
.,TRBJ1-4,TRBV6-4,.,CAPPRIGASHEKLFF,TGTGCCCCCCCACGAATAGGGGCATCTCACGAAAAACTGTTTTTT
TRBD1,TRBJ1-1,TRBV29-1,.,CSVANRGVNTEAFF,TGCAGCGTTGCGAACAGGGGCGTGAACACTGAAGCTTTCTTT
.,TRBJ2-1,TRBV12-3/TRBV12-4,.,CASSLDGAGNEQFF,TGTGCCAGCAGTTTAGACGGGGCGGGTAATGAGCAGTTCTTC
TRBD1,TRBJ1-4,TRBV5-1,.,CASSQDRGDEKLFF,TGCGCCAGCAGCCAGGACAGGGGCGATGAAAAACTGTTTTTT
.,TRBJ1-6,TRBV6-5,.,CASSYSSYRALGNSPLHF,TGTGCCAGCAGTTACTCCTCATACAGGGCCCTCGGGAATTCACCCCTCCACTTT
.,TRBJ2-5,TRBV9,few,CASSVATGKRQETQYF,TGTGCCAGCAGCGTAGCTACAGGAAAGCGCCAAGAGACCCAGTACTTC
TRBD1,TRBJ1-3,TRBV4-3,.,CASSQEPGQGSGNTIYF,TGCGCCAGCAGCCAGGAACCCGGACAGGGCTCTGGAAACACCATATATTTT
TRBD1,TRBJ2-1,TRBV6-1,.,CASNGQGAVRVNEQFF,TGTGCCAGCAACGGACAGGGGGCGGTCCGTGTCAATGAGCAGTTCTTC
.,TRBJ2-3,TRBV18,.,CASSLSLDYHTQYF,TGTGCCAGCTCACTTTCACTTGACTATCATACGCAGTATTTT
.,TRBJ2-5,TRBV5-1,.,CASSDGTIETQYF,TGCGCCAGCAGCGATGGGACAATAGAGACCCAGTACTTC
.,TRBJ1-2,TRBV2,.,CASSVQVGGNYGYTF,TGTGCCAGCAGTGTCCAAGTAGGGGGGAACTATGGCTACACCTTC
.,TRBJ2-1,TRBV5-6,.,CASSTGTHEQFF,TGTGCCAGCAGCACAGGGACCCATGAGCAGTTCTTC